The text below deals with one TCR beta chain. Its antigen remains unknown. This CDR3 is 13 amino acids long. V was pared by 7 bases and J by 4 bases, with 14 bases between. These data belong to a study of tumor-infiltrating lymphocytes in primary liver carcinoma. Looking at the study overall: Samples had roughly 3.5 to 8 million productive TCRbeta reads, comparable between tissue types. Points from the study as a whole: Tumor-adjacent and tumor-blood pairs shared a smaller degree of overlap than tumor region pairs.

With a constant-region primer, TCR beta cDNA was made from approximately 450 ng of total RNA. Generation of the TCR beta libraries relied on three nested multiplex PCR rounds using slightly modified ARM-PCR. The first two PCR rounds, around 11 cycles each, used TRBV1-TRBV30 forward primers and a C-beta reverse primer. Each CDR3 protein is one row after TCRdb ran MiXCR on the multiplex PCR reads. The sample includes some 87,000 distinct CDR3 sequences, less than 70% of them seen just once. RNA and DNA were co-extracted from approximately 20-30 mg of unsorted bulk tissue. This chain links TRBV12-3 or TRBV12-4 with TRBJ2-7; a possible D gene is TRBD1 (5 bases). Sequenced: tumor-adjacent normal liver tissue. This TCR came from a man aged 40-55 years with primary liver carcinoma and hepatitis B virus infection. CDR3 in DNA: TGTGCCAGCACCGCGACAGTAAGATACGAGCAGTACTTC. Its translation is CASTATVRYEQYF.